A single sample is the source of the 10 T cell receptor beta chains below, sequenced in a study of molecular identifiers for immune sequencing clone quantification. One entry per CDR3 protein results from TCRdb running MiXCR on the PCR reads. The sample consists of under 650,000 distinct CDR3 sequences, about 20% of them appearing once. The sample consisted of naive CD8+ T cells from blood, with Jurkat cell RNA spiked in. The subset was: FACS-sorted CD8+CD4-CCR7+CD45RA+ naive T cells. The receptors here all came from a human donor in good health. Some libraries in this study had Jurkat cell RNA spiked in.

The chain uses TRBV21-1 and TRBJ1-5; the listed D gene, TRBD1, was not tested against the DNA. TRBV21-1 is annotated as a pseudogene. There are 14 residues in the CDR3. CDR3 amino acids: CASSKGGTDQPRHF. The CDR3 coding sequence is TGTGCCAGCAGCAAAGGAGGGACAGATCAGCCCCGGCATTTT.

The V and J genes are TRBV20-1 and TRBJ2-1; D gene ambiguous. CDR3 length: 17 amino acids. Germline V gives CDR1 DFQATT, CDR2 SNEGSKA (reference sequence). Trimming pared 0 bases from V and 7 bases from J, leaving 22 bases between. Here the CDR3 DNA reads TGCAGTGCTAGAGATTTTACTCGCTGGTTAACCTTGAATGAGCAGTTCTTC. This encodes CSARDFTRWLTLNEQFF.

At least ten counts were recorded for this clonotype. The gene calls are TRBV3-1 and TRBJ1-5; possibly TRBD1 for D (5 bases). The ends were cut back, 1 base at V and 1 base at J, with 14 bases in the middle. The germline CDR1 and CDR2 sequences are LGHDT and YNNKEL (reference sequence). The CDR3 loop spans 17 amino acids. Here the CDR3 reads CASSQGFRQGSNQPQHF. The CDR3 region has the DNA TGTGCCAGCAGCCAAGGGTTCCGGCAGGGAAGCAATCAGCCCCAGCATTTT.

This chain uses TRBV5-4 with TRBJ1-6; tentative D call: TRBD1 (6 bases). The germline gives CDR1 SGHNT, CDR2 YYREEE (reference sequence). Trimming removed 0 bases from V and 2 bases from J, with 9 bases in between. The CDR3 extends over 16 amino acids. The chain's CDR3 is CASSLVGGPYNSPLHF. As DNA, the CDR3 is TGTGCCAGCAGCTTGGTGGGGGGCCCCTATAATTCACCCCTCCACTTT.

A word on this clonotype: In this CDR3 the conserved last residue, phenylalanine or tryptophan, is missing, so a read error is likely. V is TRBV28 and J is TRBJ2-7; 8 nucleotides agree with TRBD2. This CDR3 region has 16 residues. The J segment lost 1 base and the V segment lost 5 bases, leaving 10 bases of the junction unmatched. Germline V gene data show CDR1 as MDHEN and CDR2 as SYDVKM. The CDR3 sequence: CASSPPGLGYSYEQYS. CDR3 DNA sequence: TGTGCCAGCAGTCCTCCGGGACTAGGGTATTCCTACGAGCAGTACTCC.

Notes on this clonotype: Sequence at one end of the junction differs from germline and may be a read error. The chain uses TRBV6-2 or TRBV6-3 and TRBJ2-4; weak D call: TRBD2 (5 bases). Germline values: CDR1 MNHEY, CDR2 SVGEGT. This CDR3 contains 17 residues. CDR3 sequence: CASSYFQQSLAKNIQNF. In DNA, the CDR3 is TGTGCCAGCAGTTACTTTCAGCAGTCCCTAGCCAAAAACATTCAGAACTTC.

With regard to this clonotype: A much larger clone differs from this one at a single base, so this may be a read error. V and J are TRBV4-1 and TRBJ2-3, with a weak D call TRBD2 (5 bases). Germline V lookup: CDR1 MGHRA, CDR2 YSYEKL. The CDR3 sequence is 17 residues long. The CDR3 sequence: CASSQQTDSHYADAQYF. CDR3 nucleotides: TGCGCCAGCAGCCAACAAACGGACTCACATTACGCAGATGCGCAGTATTTT.

Remarks on this clonotype: A much more abundant neighbour one base away suggests this may be a read error. The genes are TRBV27 and TRBJ2-7, with TRBD1 matching 7 bases. The germline V gene has CDR1 MNHEY and CDR2 SMNVEV (reference sequence). The CDR3 length is 13 residues. The trim removed 8 bases at V and 5 bases at J, leaving 9 bases unmatched. DNA of the CDR3: TGTGCCAGCGAATCAAACAGGGGCGACGAGCAGTACTTC. Its translation: CASESNRGDEQYF.

About this clonotype itself: Mismatch with germline at one junction end may stem from a read error. J is TRBJ2-3 and V is TRBV24-1; 7 bases line up with TRBD1. Germline-derived CDR1 and CDR2 are KGHDR and SFDVKD. The CDR3 runs to 15 residues. The CDR3 DNA sequence: TGTGCCACCAGTGCAACAGGGGCGAACGCAGATACGCGGTATTTT. This sequence encodes CATSATGANADTRYF.

This clonotype was seen ten or more times. The chain carries TRBV2 and TRBJ1-1; no clear D gene. The V gene lost 0 bases and the J gene lost 1 base, with 15 bases spanning the gap. Germline values: CDR1 SNHLY, CDR2 FYNNEI. This CDR3 has 17 amino acids. The chain's CDR3 is CASSEALVGRQNTEAFF. CDR3 DNA: TGTGCCAGCAGTGAAGCGCTAGTGGGTCGTCAGAACACTGAAGCTTTCTTT.